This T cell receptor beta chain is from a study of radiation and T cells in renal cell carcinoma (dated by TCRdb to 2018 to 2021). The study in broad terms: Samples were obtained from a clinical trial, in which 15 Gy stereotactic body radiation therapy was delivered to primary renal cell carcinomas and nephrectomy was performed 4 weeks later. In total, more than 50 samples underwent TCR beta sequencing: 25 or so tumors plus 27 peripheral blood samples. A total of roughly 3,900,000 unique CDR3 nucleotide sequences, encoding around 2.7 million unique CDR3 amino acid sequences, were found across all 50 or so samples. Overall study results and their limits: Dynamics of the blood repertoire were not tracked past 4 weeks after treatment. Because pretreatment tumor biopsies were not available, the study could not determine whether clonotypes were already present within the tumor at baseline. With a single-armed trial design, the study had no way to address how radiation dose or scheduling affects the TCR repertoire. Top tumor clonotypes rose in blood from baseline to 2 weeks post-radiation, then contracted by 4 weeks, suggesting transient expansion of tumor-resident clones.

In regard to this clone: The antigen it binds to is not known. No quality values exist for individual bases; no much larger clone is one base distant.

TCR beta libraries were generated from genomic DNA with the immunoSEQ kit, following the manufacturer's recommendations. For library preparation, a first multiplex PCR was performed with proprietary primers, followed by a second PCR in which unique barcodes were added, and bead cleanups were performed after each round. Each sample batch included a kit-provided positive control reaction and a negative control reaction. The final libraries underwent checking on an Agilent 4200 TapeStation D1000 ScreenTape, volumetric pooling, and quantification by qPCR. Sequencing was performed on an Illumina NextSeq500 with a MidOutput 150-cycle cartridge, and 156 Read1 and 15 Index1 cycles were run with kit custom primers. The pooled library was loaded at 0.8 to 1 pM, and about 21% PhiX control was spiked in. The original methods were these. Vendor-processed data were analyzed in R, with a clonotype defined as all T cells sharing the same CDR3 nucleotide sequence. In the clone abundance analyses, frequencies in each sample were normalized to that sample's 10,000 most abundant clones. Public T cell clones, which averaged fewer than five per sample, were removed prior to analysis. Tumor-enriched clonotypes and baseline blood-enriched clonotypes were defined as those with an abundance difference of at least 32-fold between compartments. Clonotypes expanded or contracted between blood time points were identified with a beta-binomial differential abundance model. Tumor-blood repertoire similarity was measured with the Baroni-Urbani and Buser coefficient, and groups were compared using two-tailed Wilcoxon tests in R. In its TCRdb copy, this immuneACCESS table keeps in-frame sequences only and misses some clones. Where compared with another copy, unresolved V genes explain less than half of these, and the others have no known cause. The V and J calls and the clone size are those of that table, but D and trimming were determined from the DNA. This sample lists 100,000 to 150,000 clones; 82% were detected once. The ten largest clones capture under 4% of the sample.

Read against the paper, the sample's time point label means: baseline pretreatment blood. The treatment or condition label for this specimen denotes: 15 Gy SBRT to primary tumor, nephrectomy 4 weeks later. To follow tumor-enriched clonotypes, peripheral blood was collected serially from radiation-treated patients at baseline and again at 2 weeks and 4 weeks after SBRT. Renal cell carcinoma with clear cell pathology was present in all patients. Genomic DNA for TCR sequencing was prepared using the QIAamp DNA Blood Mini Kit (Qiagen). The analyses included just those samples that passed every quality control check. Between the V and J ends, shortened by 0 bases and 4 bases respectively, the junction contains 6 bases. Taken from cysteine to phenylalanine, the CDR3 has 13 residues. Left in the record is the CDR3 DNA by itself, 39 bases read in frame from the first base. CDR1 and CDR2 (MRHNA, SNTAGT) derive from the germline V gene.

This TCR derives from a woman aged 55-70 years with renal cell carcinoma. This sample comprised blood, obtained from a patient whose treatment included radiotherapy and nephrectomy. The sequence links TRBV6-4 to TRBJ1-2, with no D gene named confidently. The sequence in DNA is TGTGCCAGCAGTGACTCATGGGGCTATGGCTACACCTTC. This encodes CASSDSWGYGYTF.